This TCR beta chain emerged from a study of T cell responses to AZD1222 COVID-19 vaccine. Study-wide points: Nearly half of spike-specific TCRs reportedly target unmutated variant regions. None of the repertoires were sampled until the peak T cell response had passed. Along spike, vaccine-associated CD4 TCRs were found throughout, with dominance at 160-218 and 743-854.

Notes on this clone: Its antigen is not known.

The repertoire was sequenced with immunoSEQ multiplex PCR; TCRdb's copy has only in-frame clones and lacks some. Here the sample spans tens of thousands of clones, roughly 90% being singletons. V was shortened by 0 bases and J by 2 bases, with 20 bases between the two germline ends. This CDR3 spans 19 amino acids. In germline, CDR1 is MGHRA, CDR2 YSYEKL. This rearrangement joins TRBV4-1 to TRBJ1-3, with no clear D. The TCR was taken from an adult who received the AZD1222 COVID-19 vaccine. The starting material was peripheral blood, obtained 28 days after the second AZD1222 dose. CDR3 sequence (DNA): TGCGCCAGCAGCCAAGATCAAACCCGACCTAGACTACCTGGAAACACCATATATTTT. This codes for CASSQDQTRPRLPGNTIYF.